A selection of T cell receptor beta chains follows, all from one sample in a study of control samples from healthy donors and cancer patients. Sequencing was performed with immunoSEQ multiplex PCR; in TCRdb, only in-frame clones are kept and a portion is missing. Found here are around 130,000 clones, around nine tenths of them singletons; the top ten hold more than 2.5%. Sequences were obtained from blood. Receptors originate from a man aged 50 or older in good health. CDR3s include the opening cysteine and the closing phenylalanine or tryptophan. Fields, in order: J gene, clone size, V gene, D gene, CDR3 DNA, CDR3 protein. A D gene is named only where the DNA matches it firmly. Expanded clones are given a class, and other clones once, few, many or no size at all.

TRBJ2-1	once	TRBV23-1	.	TGCGCCAGCAGTCAATCGTACAGAGGGCCTATCTACAATGAGCAGTTCTTC	CASSQSYRGPIYNEQFF
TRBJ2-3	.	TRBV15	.	TGTGCCACCAGCATCCCGGGAGAGGATACGCAGTATTTT	CATSIPGEDTQYF
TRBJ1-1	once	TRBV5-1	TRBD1	TGCGCCAGCAGTCCCGGACAGGTGAACACTGAAGCTTTCTTT	CASSPGQVNTEAFF
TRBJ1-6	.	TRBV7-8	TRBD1	TGTGCCAGCAGCCCTACTCCAGGGGGCTATAATTCACCCCTCCACTTT	CASSPTPGGYNSPLHF
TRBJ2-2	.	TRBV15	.	TGTGCCACCAGCAGAGCAGGGGACACCGGGGAGCTGTTTTTT	CATSRAGDTGELFF
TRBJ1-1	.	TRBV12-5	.	TGTGCTAGTGGTTTGGTACAGGGACGAGGGACTGAAGCTTTCTTT	CASGLVQGRGTEAFF
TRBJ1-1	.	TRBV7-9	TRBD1	TGTGCCAGCAGCTTAGGGGACAGGGGTAGCGCTGAAGCTTTCTTT	CASSLGDRGSAEAFF
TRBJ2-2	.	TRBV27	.	TGTGCCAGCAGTTTATCGTGGGGCAGGGGAGGAACCGGGGAGCTGTTTTTT	CASSLSWGRGGTGELFF
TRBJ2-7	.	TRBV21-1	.	TGTGCCAGCAGCAATCGGCCCGATGGGGCCTACGAGCAGTACTTC	CASSNRPDGAYEQYF
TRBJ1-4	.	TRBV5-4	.	TGTGCCAGCAGCTTTTACAGGGCTGAAAAACTGTTTTTT	CASSFYRAEKLFF
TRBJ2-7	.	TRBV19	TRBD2	TGTGCCAGTAGTATAGCTAGCGGGCTCTACGAGCAGTACTTC	CASSIASGLYEQYF
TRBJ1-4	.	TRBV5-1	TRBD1	TGCGCCAGCAGCTTGTCTTCGGGGACAGGGGGTTTGTCTACTAATGAAAAACTGTTTTTT	CASSLSSGTGGLSTNEKLFF
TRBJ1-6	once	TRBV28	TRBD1	TGTGCCAGCAGACGACAGGGTAGCGATTCACCCCTCCACTTT	CASRRQGSDSPLHF
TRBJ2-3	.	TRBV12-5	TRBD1	TGTGCTAGTGGTAGGGACAGGGCGAAAGATACGCAGTATTTT	CASGRDRAKDTQYF
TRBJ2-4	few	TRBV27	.	TGTGCCAGCAGTCGGGACTGGAGACTAGCCAAAAACATTCAGTACTTC	CASSRDWRLAKNIQYF
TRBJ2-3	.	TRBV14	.	TGTGCCAGCAGCCAAGTTAAGGGTCCAGATACGCAGTATTTT	CASSQVKGPDTQYF
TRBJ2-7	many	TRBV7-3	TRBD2	TGTGCCAGCAGCCTGACGGGACTAGCAGACGAGCAGTACTTC	CASSLTGLADEQYF
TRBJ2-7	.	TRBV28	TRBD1	TGTGCCAGCACCGGCCGGTTCGGACAGGCGGCCTCCTACGAGCAGTACTTC	CASTGRFGQAASYEQYF
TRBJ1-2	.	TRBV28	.	TGTGCCAGCAGTTTATTTTCCAACCCGTATGGCTACACCTTC	CASSLFSNPYGYTF
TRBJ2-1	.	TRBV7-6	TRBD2	TGTGCCAGCAGCGGGGCTAAAATGGCTGCGGGGGGGCCTCTTAGGTACAATGAGCAGTTCTTC	CASSGAKMAAGGPLRYNEQFF
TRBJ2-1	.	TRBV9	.	TGTGCCAGCAGCAAAGATTTGGGTGAGCAGTTCTTC	CASSKDLGEQFF
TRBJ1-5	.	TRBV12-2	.	TGTGCAAGTCGCTTACCTCGAAGGGGGAATCAGCCCCAGCATTTT	CASRLPRRGNQPQHF
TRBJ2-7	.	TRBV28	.	TGTGCCAGCAGTCGACAGGTTAGCTACGAGCAGTACTTC	CASSRQVSYEQYF
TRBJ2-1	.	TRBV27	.	TGTGCCAGCAGTTTATCGGGTTGGGGGGGCGGCTACAATGAGCAGTTCTTC	CASSLSGWGGGYNEQFF
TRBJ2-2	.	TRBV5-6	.	TGTGCCAGCAGCTTGGCTGGGTATGAGACAACGAACACCGGGGAGCTGTTTTTT	CASSLAGYETTNTGELFF
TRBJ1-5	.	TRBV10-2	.	TGCGCCAGCAGTATCCTGGGCGGGGGTCAGCCCCAGCATTTT	CASSILGGGQPQHF
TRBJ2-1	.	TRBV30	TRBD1	TGTGCCTGGGATACGACAGGGTCCAATGAGCAGTTCTTC	CAWDTTGSNEQFF
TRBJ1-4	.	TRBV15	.	TGTGCCACCAGCGCCCAGGCCCGGGTGTCTAATGAAAAACTGTTTTTT	CATSAQARVSNEKLFF
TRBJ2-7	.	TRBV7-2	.	TGTGCCAGCAGCCATGGAGGTCTCTCCTACGAGCAGTACTTC	CASSHGGLSYEQYF